The 6 T cell receptor beta chains below all came from one sample that was sequenced in a study of blood T cells in healthy people across ages (dated by TCRdb to about 2015). The method behind the library was 5' RACE. Reads for this sample came from an Illumina HiSeq 2500. A second PCR of about 6 to 11 cycles was performed with a sample-barcoded 5' primer and a J-beta primer mix. The raw public data were reprocessed by TCRdb itself: fastp quality trimming at Q25, MiXCR clonotype calling, in-frame beta chains only. Each record represents a unique CDR3 protein, reported with the most common genes and DNA among its rows. The table for this sample lists 550,000 to 600,000 distinct CDR3 sequences; roughly 29% of them were counted only once. The top ten constitute roughly 20% of the sample. The sample comprised blood. The receptor source for this set is a woman in her seventies in good health.

The CDR3 is CSGIAGGLYEQYF. Written as DNA, the CDR3 is TGCAGTGGGATAGCGGGGGGGTTATACGAGCAGTACTTC. The chain links TRBV20-1 to TRBJ2-7; 11 bases are a match to TRBD2. Unmatched junction bases numbered 6, after V lost 7 bases and J lost 4 bases. In germline, CDR1 is DFQATT, CDR2 SNEGSKA (reference sequence). The CDR3 is 13 amino acids.

The chain combines TRBV7-2 with TRBJ1-1; TRBD1 matches at 7 bases. This CDR3 contains 16 residues. From germline, CDR1 is SGHTA and CDR2 FQGNSA. J was trimmed by 5 bases and V by 0 bases; bases with no gene match: 9. CDR3 coding DNA: TGTGCCAGCAGCTTAGCCCGACAGGGAACGGGGACTGAAGCTTTCTTT. Its translation: CASSLARQGTGTEAFF.

This clonotype was counted a few times. The V and J genes are TRBV20-1 and TRBJ2-5; 12 bases line up with TRBD2. The V gene end was trimmed by 5 bases and the J gene end by 3 bases; junction bases not matched to a gene: 10. The length of the CDR3 is 16 residues. Germline V gene sequence: CDR1 DFQATT, CDR2 SNEGSKA (reference sequence). The CDR3 loop reads CSALLLAGGEEETQYF. The CDR3 DNA reads TGCAGTGCTCTTCTTCTAGCGGGGGGGGAAGAAGAGACCCAGTACTTC.

This clonotype appeared a few times. This clone may be a read error of a much larger clone one base away. The genes are TRBV13 and TRBJ2-6; D gene unclear. This CDR3 region has 12 residues. Germline V gene data show CDR1 as PRHDT and CDR2 as FYEKMQ (reference sequence). In DNA form, the CDR3 reads TGTGCCAGCAGCTTTAGTTCCAGCGTCCTGGCTTTC. Translating it yields CASSFSSSVLAF. Full variable domain (missing parts from reference TRBV13 and TRBJ2-6): AAGVIQSPRHLIKEKRETATLKCYPIPRHDTVYWYQQGPGQDPQFLISFYEKMQSDKGSIPDRFSAQQFSDYHSELNMSSLELGDSALYFCASSFSSSVLAFGAGSRLTVL.

As DNA, the CDR3 is TGTGCCAGCAGAGGTTCAGCTAGGGGACCCAATCAGCCCCAGCATTTT. The encoded protein is CASRGSARGPNQPQHF. This chain connects TRBV12-3 or TRBV12-4 to TRBJ1-5, with TRBD1 as a possible D gene (5 bases). Trimming took 6 bases from V and 3 from J, leaving 18 bases between them. CDR3 length equals 16 residues.

The V call is TRBV6-2 or TRBV6-3, the J call TRBJ1-5, with 7 bases identical to TRBD1. The V and J ends lost 6 bases and 0 bases, in that order; junction bases with no gene match: 2. CDR1 is MNHEY, CDR2 SVGEGT, per germline. This CDR3 is built from 14 residues. CDR3 sequence reads: CASRDRYSNQPQHF. In DNA, the CDR3 is TGTGCCAGCAGGGACAGGTATAGCAATCAGCCCCAGCATTTT.